The sequence of this T cell receptor beta chain was determined in a study of T cell changes during pregnancy in multiple sclerosis. This clone was observed a single time. In germline, CDR1 is SGHDT, CDR2 YYEEEE. The length of the CDR3 is 14 residues. V dropped 4 bases and J dropped 3 bases, with 11 bases sitting between them. Libraries were prepared by immunoSEQ multiplex PCR; TCRdb keeps only in-frame clonotypes and omits some of them. This table holds around 95,000 clones, 92% found once. This sequence joins TRBV5-6 and TRBJ1-5; tentative D call: TRBD1 (6 bases). This clonotype was obtained from a female donor in good health, enrolled as a control in a pregnancy study. The source material was peripheral blood, sampled after pregnancy. CDR3 bases: TGTGCCAGCAGCCCACAGGGTCACAATCAGCCCCAGCATTTT. Amino acids: CASSPQGHNQPQHF.